The sequence of this T cell receptor (beta chain) was determined in a study of T cell changes during pregnancy in multiple sclerosis. Assay: immunoSEQ multiplex PCR; the TCRdb copy retains only in-frame clones and omits some. Of tens of thousands of clones detected, 80% to 95% appear once; the ten largest clones hold under 3.5%. Trimming pared 6 bases from V and 10 bases from J, leaving 24 bases between. Germline V gene sequence: CDR1 SNHLY, CDR2 FYNNEI. This CDR3 comprises 15 residues. This sequence joins TRBV2 and TRBJ2-5, with a weak D call TRBD1 (8 bases). The receptor's source is a female donor in good health, enrolled as a control in a pregnancy study. Sequencing was performed on CD8+ T cells from peripheral blood mononuclear cells, taken in the third trimester of pregnancy. CDR3 in DNA: TGTGCCAGCAGGCGTCCCGGGACAGGCACGGGGGGCCAGTACTTC. This translates into CASRRPGTGTGGQYF. The full variable domain, its missing parts supplied by reference TRBV2 and TRBJ2-5, is EPEVTQTPSHQVTQMGQEVILRCVPISNHLYFYWYRQILGQKVEFLVSFYNNEISEKSEIFDDQFSVERPDGSNFTLKIRSTKLEDSAMYFCASRRPGTGTGGQYFGPGTRLLVL.